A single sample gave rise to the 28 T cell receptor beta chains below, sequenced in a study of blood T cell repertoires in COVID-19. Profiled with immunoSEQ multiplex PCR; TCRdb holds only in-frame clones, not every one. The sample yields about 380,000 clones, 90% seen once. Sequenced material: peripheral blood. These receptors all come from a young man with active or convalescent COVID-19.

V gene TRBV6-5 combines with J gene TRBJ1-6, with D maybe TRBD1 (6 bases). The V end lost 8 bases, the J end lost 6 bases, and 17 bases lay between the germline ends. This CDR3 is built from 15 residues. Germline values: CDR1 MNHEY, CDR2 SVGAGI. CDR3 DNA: TGTGCCAGCGGACGGCGGGGGCCGGGTAATTCACCCCTCCACTTT. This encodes CASGRRGPGNSPLHF.

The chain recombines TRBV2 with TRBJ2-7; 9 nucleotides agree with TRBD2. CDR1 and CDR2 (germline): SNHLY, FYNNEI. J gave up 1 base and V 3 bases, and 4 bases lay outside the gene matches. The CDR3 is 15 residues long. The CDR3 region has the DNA TGTGCCAGCAGTGATGTGGCGGGAGGGTCCTACGAGCAGTACTTC. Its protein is CASSDVAGGSYEQYF.

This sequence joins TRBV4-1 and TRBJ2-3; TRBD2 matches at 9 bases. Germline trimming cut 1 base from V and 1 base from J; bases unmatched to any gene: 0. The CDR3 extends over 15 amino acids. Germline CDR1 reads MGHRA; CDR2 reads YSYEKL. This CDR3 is CASSQGLAGTDTQYF. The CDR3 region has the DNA TGCGCCAGCAGCCAAGGACTAGCGGGCACAGATACGCAGTATTTT.

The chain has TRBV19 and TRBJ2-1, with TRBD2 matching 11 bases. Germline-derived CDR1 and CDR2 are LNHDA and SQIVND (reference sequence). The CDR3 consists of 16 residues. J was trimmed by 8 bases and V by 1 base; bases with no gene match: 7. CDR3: CASSIVSGGAYDEQFF. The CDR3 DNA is TGTGCCAGTAGTATAGTTAGCGGGGGGGCTTATGATGAGCAGTTCTTC.

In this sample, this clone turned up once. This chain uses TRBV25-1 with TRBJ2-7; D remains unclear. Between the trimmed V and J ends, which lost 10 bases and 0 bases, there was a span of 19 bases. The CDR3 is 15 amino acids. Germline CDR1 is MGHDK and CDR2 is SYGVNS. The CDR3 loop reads CATPVGEVSSYEQYF. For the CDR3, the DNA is TGTGCCACCCCCGTTGGAGAAGTGAGCTCCTACGAGCAGTACTTC.

The CDR3 spells CASSVEEGSYEQYF. In nucleotides, the CDR3 is TGTGCCAGCAGTGTTGAGGAGGGCTCCTACGAGCAGTACTTC. The rearrangement uses TRBV6-4 and TRBJ2-7, with D maybe TRBD2 (6 bases). The germline gives CDR1 MRHNA, CDR2 SNTAGT. V dropped 4 bases and J dropped 0 bases, with 10 bases sitting between them. This CDR3 is 14 amino acids long.

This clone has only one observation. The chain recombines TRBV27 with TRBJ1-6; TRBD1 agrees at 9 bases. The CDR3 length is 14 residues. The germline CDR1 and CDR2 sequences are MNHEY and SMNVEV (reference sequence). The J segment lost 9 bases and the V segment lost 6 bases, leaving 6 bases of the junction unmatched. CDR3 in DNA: TGTGCCAGCAGACCGGACAGGGGAACTTCACCCCTCCACTTT. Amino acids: CASRPDRGTSPLHF.

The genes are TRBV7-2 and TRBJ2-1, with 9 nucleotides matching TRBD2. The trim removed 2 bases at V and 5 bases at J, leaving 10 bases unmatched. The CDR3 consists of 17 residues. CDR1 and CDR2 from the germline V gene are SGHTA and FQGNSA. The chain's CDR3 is CASSLLVRREGDNEQFF. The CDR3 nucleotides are TGTGCCAGCAGCTTACTTGTCCGGCGGGAGGGGGACAATGAGCAGTTCTTC.

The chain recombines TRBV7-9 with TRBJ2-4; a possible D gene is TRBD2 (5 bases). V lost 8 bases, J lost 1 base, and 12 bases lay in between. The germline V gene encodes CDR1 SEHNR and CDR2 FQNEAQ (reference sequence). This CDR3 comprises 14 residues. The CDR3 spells CASRPAEAKNIQYF. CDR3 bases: TGTGCCAGCCGTCCAGCGGAGGCCAAAAACATTCAGTACTTC.

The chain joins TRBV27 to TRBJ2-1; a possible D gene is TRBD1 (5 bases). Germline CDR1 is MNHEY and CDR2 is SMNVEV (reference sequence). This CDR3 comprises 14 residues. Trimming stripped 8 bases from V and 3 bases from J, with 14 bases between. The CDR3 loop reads CASGPDSYYNEQFF. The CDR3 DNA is TGTGCCAGCGGACCAGACAGTTACTACAATGAGCAGTTCTTC.

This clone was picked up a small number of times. The CDR3 bases are TGTGCCAGCAGCGGCCCCGGGACAGGGGGCACGTACTTC. Its protein product is CASSGPGTGGTYF. V gene TRBV7-9 combines with J gene TRBJ2-7; 12 bases are a match to TRBD1. The CDR3 has 13 residues. In germline, CDR1 is SEHNR, CDR2 FQNEAQ (reference sequence). V trimming: 5 bases; J trimming: 12 bases; junction bases outside the gene matches: 8.

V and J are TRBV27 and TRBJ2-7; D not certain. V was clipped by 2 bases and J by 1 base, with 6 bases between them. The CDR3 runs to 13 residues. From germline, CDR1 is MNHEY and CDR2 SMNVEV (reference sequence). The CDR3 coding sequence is TGTGCCAGCAGTTTAGCCAGTTCCTACGAGCAGTACTTC. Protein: CASSLASSYEQYF.

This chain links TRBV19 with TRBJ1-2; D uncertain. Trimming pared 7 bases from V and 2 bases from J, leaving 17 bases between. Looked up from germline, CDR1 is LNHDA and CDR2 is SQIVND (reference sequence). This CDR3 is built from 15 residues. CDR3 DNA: TGTGCCAGTACTTACGGAGGGAGAGCGAACTATGGCTACACCTTC. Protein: CASTYGGRANYGYTF.

In DNA, the CDR3 is TGTGCCAGCAGCTTAACCCTAAATCAGCCCCAGCATTTT. Translation gives CASSLTLNQPQHF. The chain has TRBV7-3 and TRBJ1-5; no clear D gene. This CDR3 spans 13 amino acids. The V gene's germline CDR1 is SGHTA and CDR2 FQGTGA. Trimming removed 0 bases from V and 4 bases from J, with 4 bases in between.

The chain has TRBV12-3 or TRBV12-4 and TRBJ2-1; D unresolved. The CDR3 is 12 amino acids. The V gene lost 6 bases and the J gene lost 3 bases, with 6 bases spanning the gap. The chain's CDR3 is CASSNSYNEQFF. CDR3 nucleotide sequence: TGTGCCAGCAGCAACAGCTACAATGAGCAGTTCTTC.

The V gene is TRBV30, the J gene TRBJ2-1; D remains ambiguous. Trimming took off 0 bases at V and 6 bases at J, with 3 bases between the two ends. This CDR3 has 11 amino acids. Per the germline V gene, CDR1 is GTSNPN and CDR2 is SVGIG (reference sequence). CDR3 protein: CAWSVLNEQFF. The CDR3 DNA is TGTGCCTGGAGTGTACTCAATGAGCAGTTCTTC.

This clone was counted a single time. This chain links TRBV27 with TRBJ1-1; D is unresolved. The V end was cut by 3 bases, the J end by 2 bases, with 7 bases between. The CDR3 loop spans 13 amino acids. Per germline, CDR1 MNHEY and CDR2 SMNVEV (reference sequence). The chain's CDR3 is CASSFRSNTEAFF. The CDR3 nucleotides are TGTGCCAGCAGTTTTCGGTCTAACACTGAAGCTTTCTTT.

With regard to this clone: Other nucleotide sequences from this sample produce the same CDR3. The CDR3 sequence: CASSPLAGSYNEQFF. The CDR3 coding sequence is TGTGCCAGCTCACCACTAGCGGGAAGCTACAATGAGCAGTTCTTC. The V call is TRBV18, the J call TRBJ2-1; 8 nucleotides match TRBD2. V was clipped by 1 base and J by 3 bases; unmatched bases: 2. The V gene's germline CDR1 is KGHSH and CDR2 LQKENI. The CDR3 is 15 residues long.

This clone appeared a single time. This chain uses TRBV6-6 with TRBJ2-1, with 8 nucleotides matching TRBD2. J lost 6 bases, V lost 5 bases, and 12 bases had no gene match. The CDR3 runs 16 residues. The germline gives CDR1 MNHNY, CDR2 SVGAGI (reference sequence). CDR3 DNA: TGTGCCAGCAGTCCCCGGGGGAGCGGGAGTTTCAATGAGCAGTTCTTC. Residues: CASSPRGSGSFNEQFF.

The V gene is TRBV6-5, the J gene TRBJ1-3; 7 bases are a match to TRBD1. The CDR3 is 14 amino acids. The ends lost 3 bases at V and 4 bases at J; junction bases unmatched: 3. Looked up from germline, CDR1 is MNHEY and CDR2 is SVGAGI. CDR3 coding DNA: TGTGCCAGCAGTTATACAGGGGACGGAAACACCATATATTTT. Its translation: CASSYTGDGNTIYF.

In nucleotides, the CDR3 is TGTGCCAGCAGCTTAGAGGGACTCCGAATTAACAATGAGCAGTTCTTC. This translates into CASSLEGLRINNEQFF. This chain uses TRBV11-2 with TRBJ2-1, with D perhaps TRBD2 (6 bases). The germline V gene encodes CDR1 SGHAT and CDR2 FQNNGV. Trimming left V 0 bases short and J 5 bases short, with 14 bases between. CDR3 length equals 16 residues.

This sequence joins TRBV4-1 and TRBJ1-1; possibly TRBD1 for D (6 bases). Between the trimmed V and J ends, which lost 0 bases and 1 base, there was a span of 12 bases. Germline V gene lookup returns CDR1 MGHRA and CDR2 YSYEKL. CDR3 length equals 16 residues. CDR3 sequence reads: CASSQDRTDRNTEAFF. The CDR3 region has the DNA TGCGCCAGCAGCCAAGATCGAACGGACAGGAACACTGAAGCTTTCTTT.

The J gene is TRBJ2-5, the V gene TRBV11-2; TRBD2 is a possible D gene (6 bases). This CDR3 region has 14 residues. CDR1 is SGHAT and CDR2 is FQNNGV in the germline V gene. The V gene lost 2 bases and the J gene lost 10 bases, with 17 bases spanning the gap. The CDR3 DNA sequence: TGTGCCAGCAGCTTAAGTAACTGGGGGGTTAGCCAGTACTTC. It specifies CASSLSNWGVSQYF.

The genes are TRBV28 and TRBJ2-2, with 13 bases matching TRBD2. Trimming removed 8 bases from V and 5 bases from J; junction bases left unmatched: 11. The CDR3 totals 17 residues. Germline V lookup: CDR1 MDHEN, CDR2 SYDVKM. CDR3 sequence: CASWKRTSGSYTGELFF. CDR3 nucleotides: TGTGCCAGCTGGAAGCGGACTAGCGGGAGTTATACCGGGGAGCTGTTTTTT.

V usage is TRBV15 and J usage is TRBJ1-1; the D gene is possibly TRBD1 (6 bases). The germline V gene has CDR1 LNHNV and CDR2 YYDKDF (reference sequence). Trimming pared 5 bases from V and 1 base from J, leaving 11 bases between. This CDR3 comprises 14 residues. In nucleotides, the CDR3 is TGTGCCACCAGCGGGGACACTCCGAACACTGAAGCTTTCTTT. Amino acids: CATSGDTPNTEAFF.

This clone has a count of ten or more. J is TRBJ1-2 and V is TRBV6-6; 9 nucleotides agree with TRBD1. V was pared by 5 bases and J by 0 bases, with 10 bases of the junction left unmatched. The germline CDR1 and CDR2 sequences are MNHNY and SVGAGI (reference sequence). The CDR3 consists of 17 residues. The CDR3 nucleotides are TGTGCCAGCAGTGGATCCCGGACAGGGGACGCTAACTATGGCTACACCTTC. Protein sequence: CASSGSRTGDANYGYTF.

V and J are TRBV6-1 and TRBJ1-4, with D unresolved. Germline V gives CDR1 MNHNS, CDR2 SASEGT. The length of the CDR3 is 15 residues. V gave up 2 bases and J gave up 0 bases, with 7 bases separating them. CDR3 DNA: TGTGCCAGCAGTGAATGGGGAGCAACTAATGAAAAACTGTTTTTT. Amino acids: CASSEWGATNEKLFF.

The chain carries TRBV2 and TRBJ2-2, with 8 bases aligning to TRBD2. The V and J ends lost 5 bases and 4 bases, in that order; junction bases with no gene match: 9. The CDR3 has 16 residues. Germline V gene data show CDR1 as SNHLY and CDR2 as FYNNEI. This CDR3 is CASSPSTSGATGELFF. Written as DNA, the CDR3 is TGTGCCAGCAGTCCCTCAACTAGCGGAGCCACCGGGGAGCTGTTTTTT.